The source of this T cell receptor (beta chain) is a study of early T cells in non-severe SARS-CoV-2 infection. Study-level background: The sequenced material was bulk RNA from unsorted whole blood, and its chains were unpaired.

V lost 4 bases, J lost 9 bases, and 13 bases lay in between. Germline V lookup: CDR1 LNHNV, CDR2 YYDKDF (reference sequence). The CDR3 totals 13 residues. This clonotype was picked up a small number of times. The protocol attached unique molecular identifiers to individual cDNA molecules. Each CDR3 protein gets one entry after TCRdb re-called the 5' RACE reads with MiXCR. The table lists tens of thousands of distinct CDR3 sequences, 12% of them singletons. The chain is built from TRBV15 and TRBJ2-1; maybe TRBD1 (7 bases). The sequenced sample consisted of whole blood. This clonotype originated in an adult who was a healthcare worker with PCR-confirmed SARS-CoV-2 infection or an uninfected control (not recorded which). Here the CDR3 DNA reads TGTGCCACCAGCATTGGAGGGGGCGGTGAGCAGTTCTTC. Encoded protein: CATSIGGGGEQFF.